The clone carrying this TCR beta chain was seen just once. Generated by immunoSEQ multiplex PCR, the TCRdb table keeps only in-frame clones and is missing some. Of under 450,000 clones listed, around 89% are singletons. The data belong to a study of blood T cell repertoires in COVID-19. Turning to the study itself: Some COVID-19 samples were acute and others convalescent; all came from the United States, Italy and Spain. PBMCs, B-cell-depleted T cells, or T cells were the source of the cDNA or gDNA that made up the material.

The V segment lost 5 bases and the J segment 4 bases; nucleotides outside the gene matches: 8. CDR3 size: 15 residues. CDR1 is SNHLY, CDR2 FYNNEI, per germline. Seattle cases were enrolled at active infection and followed longitudinally. J is TRBJ2-1 and V is TRBV2; TRBD2 matches 7 bases. The sequencing input was peripheral blood. This clonotype originated in a woman aged 40-49 years with COVID-19, enrolled during active disease. The CDR3 sequence is CASSLGLAAYNEQFF. CDR3 nucleotide sequence: TGTGCCAGCAGTCTCGGGCTAGCGGCTTACAATGAGCAGTTCTTC.